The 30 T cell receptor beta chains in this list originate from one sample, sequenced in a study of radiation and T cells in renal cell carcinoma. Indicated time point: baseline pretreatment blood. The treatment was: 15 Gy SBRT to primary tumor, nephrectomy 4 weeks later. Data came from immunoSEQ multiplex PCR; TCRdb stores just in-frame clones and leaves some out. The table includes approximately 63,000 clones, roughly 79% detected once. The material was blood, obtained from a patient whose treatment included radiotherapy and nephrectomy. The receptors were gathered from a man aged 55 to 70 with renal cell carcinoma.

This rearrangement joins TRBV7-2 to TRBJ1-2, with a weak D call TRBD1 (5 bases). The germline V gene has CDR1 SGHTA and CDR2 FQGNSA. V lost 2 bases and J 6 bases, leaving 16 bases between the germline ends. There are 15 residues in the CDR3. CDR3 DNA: TGTGCCAGCAGCTTAAATTCAGGGATTAAAGATGGCTACACCTTC. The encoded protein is CASSLNSGIKDGYTF.

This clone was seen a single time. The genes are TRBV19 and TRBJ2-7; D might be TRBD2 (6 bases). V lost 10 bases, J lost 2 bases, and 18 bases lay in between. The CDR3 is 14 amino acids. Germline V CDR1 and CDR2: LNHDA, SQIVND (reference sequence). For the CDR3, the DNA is TGTGCCACCCGACCCACGGGAGCCGCCTACGAGCAGTACGTC. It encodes CATRPTGAAYEQYV.

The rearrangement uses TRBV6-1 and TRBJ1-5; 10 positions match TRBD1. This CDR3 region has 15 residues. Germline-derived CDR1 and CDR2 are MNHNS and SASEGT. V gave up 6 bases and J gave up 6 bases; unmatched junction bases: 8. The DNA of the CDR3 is TGTGCCAGCAGCGCAACGACAGGGGGCGGTCAGCCCCAGCATTTT. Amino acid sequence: CASSATTGGGQPQHF.

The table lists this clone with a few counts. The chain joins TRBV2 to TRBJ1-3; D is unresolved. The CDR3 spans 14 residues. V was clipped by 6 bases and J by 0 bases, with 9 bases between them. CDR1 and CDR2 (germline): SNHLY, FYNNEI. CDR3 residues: CASRGGISGNTIYF. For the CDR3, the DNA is TGTGCCAGCAGGGGCGGCATCTCTGGAAACACCATATATTTT.

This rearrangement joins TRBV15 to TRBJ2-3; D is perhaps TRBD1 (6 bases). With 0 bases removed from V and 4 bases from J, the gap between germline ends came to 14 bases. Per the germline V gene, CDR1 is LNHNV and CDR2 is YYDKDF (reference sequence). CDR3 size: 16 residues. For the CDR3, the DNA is TGTGCCACCAGCAGAGATCTGAGGGGGAGTTCAGATACGCAGTATTTT. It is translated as CATSRDLRGSSDTQYF.

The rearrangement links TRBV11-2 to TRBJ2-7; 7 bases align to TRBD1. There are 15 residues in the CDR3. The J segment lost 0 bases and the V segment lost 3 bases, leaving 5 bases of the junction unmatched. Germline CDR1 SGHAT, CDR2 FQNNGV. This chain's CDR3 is CASSLVWDSSYEQYF. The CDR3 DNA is TGTGCCAGCAGCTTGGTATGGGACAGCTCCTACGAGCAGTACTTC.

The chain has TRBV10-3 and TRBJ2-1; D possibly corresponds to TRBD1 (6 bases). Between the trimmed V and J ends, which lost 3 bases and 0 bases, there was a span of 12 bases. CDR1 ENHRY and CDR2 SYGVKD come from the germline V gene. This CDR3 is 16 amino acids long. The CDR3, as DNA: TGTGCCATCAGTGAACAGGGCGGCAGCTCCTACAATGAGCAGTTCTTC. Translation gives CAISEQGGSSYNEQFF.

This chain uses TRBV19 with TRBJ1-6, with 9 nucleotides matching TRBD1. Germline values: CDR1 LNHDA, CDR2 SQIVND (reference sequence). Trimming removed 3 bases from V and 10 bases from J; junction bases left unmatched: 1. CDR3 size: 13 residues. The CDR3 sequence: CASSMDRGSPLHF. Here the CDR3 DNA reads TGTGCCAGTAGTATGGACAGGGGATCACCCCTCCACTTT.

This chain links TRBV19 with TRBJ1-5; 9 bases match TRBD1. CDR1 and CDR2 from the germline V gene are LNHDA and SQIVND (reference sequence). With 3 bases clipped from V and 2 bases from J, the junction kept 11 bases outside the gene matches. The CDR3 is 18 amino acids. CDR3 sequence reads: CASSIFSWGQGGNQPQHF. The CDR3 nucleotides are TGTGCCAGTAGTATCTTCAGTTGGGGACAGGGAGGCAATCAGCCCCAGCATTTT.

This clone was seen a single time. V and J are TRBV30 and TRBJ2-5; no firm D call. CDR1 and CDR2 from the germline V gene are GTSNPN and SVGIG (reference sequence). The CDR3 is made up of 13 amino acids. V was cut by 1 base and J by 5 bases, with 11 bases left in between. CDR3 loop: CAWSGALGETQYF. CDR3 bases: TGTGCCTGGAGTGGGGCGCTTGGGGAGACCCAGTACTTC. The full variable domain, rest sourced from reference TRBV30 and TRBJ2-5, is SQTIHQWPATLVQPVGSPLSLECTVEGTSNPNLYWYRQAAGRGLQLLFYSVGIGQISSEVPQNLSASRPQDRQFILSSKKLLLSDSGFYLCAWSGALGETQYFGPGTRLLVL.

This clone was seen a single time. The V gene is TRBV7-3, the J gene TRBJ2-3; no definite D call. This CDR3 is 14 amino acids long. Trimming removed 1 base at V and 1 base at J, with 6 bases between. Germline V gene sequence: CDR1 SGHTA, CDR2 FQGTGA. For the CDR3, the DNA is TGTGCCAGCAGCTTAAACCCCGGCACAGATACGCAGTATTTT. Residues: CASSLNPGTDTQYF.

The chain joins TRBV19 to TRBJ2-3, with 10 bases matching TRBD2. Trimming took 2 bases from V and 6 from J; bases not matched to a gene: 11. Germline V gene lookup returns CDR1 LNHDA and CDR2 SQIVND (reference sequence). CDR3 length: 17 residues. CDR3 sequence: CASSIIAGGSSTDTQYF. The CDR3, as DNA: TGTGCCAGTAGTATAATAGCGGGGGGATCTTCGACGGATACGCAGTATTTT.

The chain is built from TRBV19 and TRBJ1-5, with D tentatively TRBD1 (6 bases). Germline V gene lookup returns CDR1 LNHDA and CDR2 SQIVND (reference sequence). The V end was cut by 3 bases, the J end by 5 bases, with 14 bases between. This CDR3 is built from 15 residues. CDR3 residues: CASSIIDRSDQPQHF. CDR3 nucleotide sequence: TGTGCCAGTAGTATCATAGACAGGTCGGATCAGCCCCAGCATTTT. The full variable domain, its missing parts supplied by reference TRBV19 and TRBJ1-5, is DGGITQSPKYLFRKEGQNVTLSCEQNLNHDAMYWYRQDPGQGLRLIYYSQIVNDFQKGDIAEGYSVSREKKESFPLTVTSAQKNPTAFYLCASSIIDRSDQPQHFGDGTRLSIL.

CDR3 in DNA: TGTGCCAGCTCGCCGCCCGGGGGCTTCTACAATGAGCAGTTCTTC. Translation gives CASSPPGGFYNEQFF. This rearrangement joins TRBV18 to TRBJ2-1; perhaps D is TRBD1 or TRBD2 (6 bases each). Trimming removed 6 bases at V and 3 bases at J, with 15 bases between. The CDR3 sequence is 15 residues long. Germline values: CDR1 KGHSH, CDR2 LQKENI. The full variable domain, with the rest looked up from reference TRBV18 and TRBJ2-1, is NAGVMQNPRHLVRRRGQEARLRCSPMKGHSHVYWYRQLPEEGLKFMVYLQKENIIDESGMPKERFSAEFPKEGPSILRIQQVVRGDSAAYFCASSPPGGFYNEQFFGPGTRLTVL.

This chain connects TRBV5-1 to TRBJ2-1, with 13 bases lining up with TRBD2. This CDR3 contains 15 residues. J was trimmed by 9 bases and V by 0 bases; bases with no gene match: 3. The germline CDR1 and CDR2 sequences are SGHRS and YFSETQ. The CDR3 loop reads CASSLGLAGGGEQFF. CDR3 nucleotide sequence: TGCGCCAGCAGCTTGGGACTAGCGGGAGGAGGTGAGCAGTTCTTC.

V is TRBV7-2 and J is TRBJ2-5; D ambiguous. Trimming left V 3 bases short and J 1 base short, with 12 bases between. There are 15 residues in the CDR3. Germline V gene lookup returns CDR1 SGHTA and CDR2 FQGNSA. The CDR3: CASSLRFGLQETQYF. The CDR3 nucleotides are TGTGCCAGCAGCTTGAGGTTCGGGCTCCAAGAGACCCAGTACTTC.

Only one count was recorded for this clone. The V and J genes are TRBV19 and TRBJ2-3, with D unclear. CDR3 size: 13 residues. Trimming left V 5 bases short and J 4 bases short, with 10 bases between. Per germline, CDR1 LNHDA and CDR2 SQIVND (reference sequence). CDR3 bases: TGTGCCAGTAGTTCCGCCCGAGCAGATACGCAGTATTTT. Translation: CASSSARADTQYF.

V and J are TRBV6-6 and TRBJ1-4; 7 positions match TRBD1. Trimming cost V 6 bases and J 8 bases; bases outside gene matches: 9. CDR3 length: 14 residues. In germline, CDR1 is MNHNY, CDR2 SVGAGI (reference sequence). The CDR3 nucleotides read TGTGCCAGCAGCAACGGGGGGACAGACGAAAAACTGTTTTTT. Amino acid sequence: CASSNGGTDEKLFF.

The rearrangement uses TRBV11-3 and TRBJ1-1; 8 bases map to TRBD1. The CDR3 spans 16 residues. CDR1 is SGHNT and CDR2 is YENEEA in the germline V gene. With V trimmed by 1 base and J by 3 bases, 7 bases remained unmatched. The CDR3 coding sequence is TGTGCCAGCAGCTTAGTCCAGGGGGCTCGGGACACTGAAGCTTTCTTT. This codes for CASSLVQGARDTEAFF.

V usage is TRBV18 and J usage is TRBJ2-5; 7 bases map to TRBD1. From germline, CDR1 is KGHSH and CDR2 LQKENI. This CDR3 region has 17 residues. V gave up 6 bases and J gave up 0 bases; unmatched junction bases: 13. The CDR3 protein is CASSLEQGWRNQETQYF. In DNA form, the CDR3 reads TGTGCCAGCTCCCTAGAACAGGGGTGGAGGAACCAAGAGACCCAGTACTTC.

The CDR3 protein is CASSHTGQGHTDTQYF. The DNA of the CDR3 is TGTGCCAGCAGCCACACGGGACAGGGGCACACAGATACGCAGTATTTT. This chain joins TRBV7-9 and TRBJ2-3; TRBD1 agrees at 10 bases. There are 16 residues in the CDR3. The junction had 7 bases not matched to a gene; V was cut back by 5 bases and J by 2 bases. From germline, CDR1 is SEHNR and CDR2 FQNEAQ (reference sequence).

The CDR3 sequence is CASRGAFGQYV. CDR3 coding DNA: TGTGCCAGCAGGGGGGCCTTTGGGCAGTACGTC. The rearrangement uses TRBV2 and TRBJ2-7; perhaps TRBD1 as D (6 bases). Trimming took 6 bases from V and 9 from J, leaving 12 bases between them. Germline V lookup: CDR1 SNHLY, CDR2 FYNNEI. This CDR3 contains 11 residues.

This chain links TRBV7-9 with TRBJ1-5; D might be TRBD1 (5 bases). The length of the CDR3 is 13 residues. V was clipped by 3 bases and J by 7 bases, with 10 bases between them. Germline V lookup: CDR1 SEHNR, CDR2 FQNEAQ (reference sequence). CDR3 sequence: CASSFRRGQPQHF. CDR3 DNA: TGTGCCAGCAGCTTCCGTAGGGGACAGCCCCAGCATTTT.

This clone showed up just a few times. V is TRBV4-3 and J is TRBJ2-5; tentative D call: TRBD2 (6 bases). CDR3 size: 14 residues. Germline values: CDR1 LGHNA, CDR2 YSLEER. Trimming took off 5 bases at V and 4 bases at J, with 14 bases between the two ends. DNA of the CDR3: TGCGCCAGCAGCGAAGCGGGTGTATTAGAGACCCAGTACTTC. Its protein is CASSEAGVLETQYF.

This CDR3 reads CASSYLGAHYTF. The CDR3 nucleotides are TGTGCCAGCAGTTACTTGGGGGCCCACTACACCTTC. V is TRBV6-5 and J is TRBJ1-2; perhaps TRBD1 as D (6 bases). V lost 1 base, J lost 10 bases, and 10 bases lay in between. This CDR3 is 12 amino acids long. CDR1 and CDR2 (germline): MNHEY, SVGAGI.

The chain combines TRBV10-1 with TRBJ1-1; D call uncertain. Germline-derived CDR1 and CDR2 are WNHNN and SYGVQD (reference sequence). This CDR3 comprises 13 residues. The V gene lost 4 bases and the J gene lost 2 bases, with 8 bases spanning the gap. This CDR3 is CASSGSANTEAFF. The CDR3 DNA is TGCGCCAGCAGTGGGTCAGCTAACACTGAAGCTTTCTTT.

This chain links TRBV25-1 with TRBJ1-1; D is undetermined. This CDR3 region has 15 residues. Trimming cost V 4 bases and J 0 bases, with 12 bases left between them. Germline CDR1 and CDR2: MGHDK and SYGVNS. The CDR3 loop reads CASSVSKGMNTEAFF. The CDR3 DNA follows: TGTGCCAGCAGTGTGTCGAAGGGTATGAACACTGAAGCTTTCTTT.

The DNA for the CDR3 is TGTGCCAGCGGATTAGGGGCGGGCTCCTACGAGCAGTACTTC. It encodes CASGLGAGSYEQYF. V and J are TRBV2 and TRBJ2-5; D may correspond to TRBD1 or TRBD2 (5 bases each). The closer fit of TRBJ2-7 to the DNA end suggests the J call may be wrong. Germline V gene sequence: CDR1 SNHLY, CDR2 FYNNEI. This CDR3 comprises 14 residues.

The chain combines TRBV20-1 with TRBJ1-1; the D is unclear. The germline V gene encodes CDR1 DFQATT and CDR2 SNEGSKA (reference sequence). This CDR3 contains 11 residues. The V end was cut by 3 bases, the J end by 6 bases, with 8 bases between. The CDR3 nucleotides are TGCAGTGCTAGCCGGGCCCCTGAAGCTTTCTTT. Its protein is CSASRAPEAFF.

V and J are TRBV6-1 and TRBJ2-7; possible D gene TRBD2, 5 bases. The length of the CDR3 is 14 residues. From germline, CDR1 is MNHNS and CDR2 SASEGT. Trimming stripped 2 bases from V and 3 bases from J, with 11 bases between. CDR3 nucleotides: TGTGCCAGCAGTGAATTGGGCAGCGGCTACGAGCAGTACGTC. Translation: CASSELGSGYEQYV.